This TCR beta chain was identified in a study of human T cells and chemical hapten exposure (TCRdb year 2021). With regard to the full study: Libraries were combined into a pool for sequencing, and differences in TCR yield between samples came mainly from small differences in library volumes within the pool. In alopecia patients, the study followed how the peripheral blood TCR repertoire changed in vivo over primary and secondary sensitization to diphenylcyclopropenone (DPC), a hapten. Both TCR alpha and TCR beta chains were sequenced from each blood RNA sample. On the study overall, not on this receptor specifically: DPC sensitization did not change the number of TCRs with a frequency above 1 in 1000, and there was no evidence of changes in global repertoire structure. After repeated subsampling, the strength of the expansion versus patch-test correlation and the threshold at which it became significant changed.

At least ten counts were recorded for this clonotype. This clone's antigen is unknown. Per-base quality was not reported, and no clone a single base away is much larger than it. The method was RACE. The sequencer listed for this sample is NextSeq 500. During library preparation, unique molecular identifiers were attached to individual cDNA molecules so that TCRs could be counted in a quantitative, reproducible way. The authors processed their data as follows. Samples had a median of roughly 87,000 TCRs, with a range from roughly 23,224 to 700,000. The Decombinator software suite was used to annotate the V, J and CDR3 of the TCR reads. Every sample was subsampled to the same number of TCRs (28,000) for the PS versus PT1 abundance plots. TCRs were defined as expanded if absent before sensitization and observed at least eight times at the 2-week time point. TCRdb reran the public reads through fastp at Q25 and MiXCR, keeping productive beta chains. Rows with a matching CDR3 protein are joined into one entry that keeps the most common DNA and genes. The V and J calls and clone size are TCRdb's, not the authors'. The sample includes about 93,000 distinct CDR3 sequences, with approximately 10% observed a single time. 2.5% to 3.5% of the sample goes to the ten largest clones.

The CDR3 goes from the cysteine to the phenylalanine over 15 residues. The only DNA kept is the CDR3, 45 bases in frame from the first base. V has 5 bases trimmed and J has 7 bases trimmed; junction bases matching no gene number 8. Per the publication, the time point label means: healthy volunteer bleed at 2 weeks. Unfractionated whole blood was collected in Tempus Blood RNA tubes, and total RNA was extracted from that blood. About 5 healthy volunteers acted as controls for TCR sequencing and had blood drawn at day 0, 2 weeks and 6 weeks. The sample taken for sequencing was whole blood. This sequence was found in a female donor in good health. Some clones in this sample may be carry-over from other donors' samples. The sequence is built from TRBV12-3 or TRBV12-4 and TRBJ1-5; TRBD1 lines up with 10 middle nucleotides. CDR3 sequence: CASSVGTGEQQPQHF. The sequenced DNA is TGTGCCAGCAGTGTCGGGACAGGGGAGCAGCAGCCCCAGCATTTT.